This TCR beta chain was obtained from a study of beta chain features in type 1 diabetes. Study-level background: Sorted cells, more than 95,000,000 in number, were examined across all samples.

Broader study findings: Shortening of TCRB CDR3s, moderate but significant, appeared in all four CD4+ subsets of Type 1 diabetes patients.

This CDR3 is 16 amino acids long. Germline V gene data show CDR1 as SGHRS and CDR2 as YFSETQ. V was clipped by 4 bases and J by 5 bases, with 21 bases between them. The sequenced template was cDNA made from the entire isolated RNA. Using immunoSEQ multiplex PCR, the repertoire was profiled, and TCRdb retains in-frame clones only, with some absent. The table shows about 140,000 clones, with approximately 10% occurring only once. As for this clone: The target antigen is unknown.

Sorted CD4+ subsets: naive, central memory, regulatory, stem cell-like memory (CD45RO/CCR7/CD25/CD127/CD95/CD27 panel). V is TRBV5-1 and J is TRBJ1-1; the D gene is possibly TRBD1 (5 bases). The origin of this receptor is a woman between 35 and 50 years old in good health. The material sequenced was central memory CD4+ T cells from blood. The CDR3 nucleotides are TGCGCCAGCAGCGTCATGGGAGGGGCGCCGGGTACTGAAGCTTTCTTT. Its protein product is CASSVMGGAPGTEAFF. The full variable domain, rest sourced from reference TRBV5-1 and TRBJ1-1, is KAGVTQTPRYLIKTRGQQVTLSCSPISGHRSVSWYQQTPGQGLQFLFEYFSETQRNKGNFPGRFSGRQFSNSRSEMNVSTLELGDSALYLCASSVMGGAPGTEAFFGQGTRLTVV.